This T cell receptor beta chain was retrieved from a study of Graves' ophthalmopathy and Graves' hyperthyroidism. With 3 bases removed from V and 9 bases from J, the gap between germline ends came to 12 bases. CDR1 is SGHNT, CDR2 YENEEA, per germline. CDR3 size: 13 residues. This clonotype was seen ten or more times. Exclusion applied to patients with other autoimmune diseases, uncontrolled infections, pregnancy or lactation. As the template, RNA transcripts were used to amplify TCR beta CDR3 regions. HTBI primers were employed in first-round RT-PCR, then a second-round multiplex PCR followed. TCRdb itself ran the multiplex PCR reads through MiXCR, one entry per CDR3 protein. Among about 400,000 distinct CDR3 sequences listed, 18% were seen once.

Sequencing input: peripheral blood. The rearrangement uses TRBV11-3 and TRBJ2-4; D call uncertain. This TCR was sampled from a woman younger than 30 with Graves' ophthalmopathy. The CDR3 DNA follows: TGTGCCAGCAGCTTGACGGAGATGGGCATTCAGTACTTC. It yields the protein CASSLTEMGIQYF.